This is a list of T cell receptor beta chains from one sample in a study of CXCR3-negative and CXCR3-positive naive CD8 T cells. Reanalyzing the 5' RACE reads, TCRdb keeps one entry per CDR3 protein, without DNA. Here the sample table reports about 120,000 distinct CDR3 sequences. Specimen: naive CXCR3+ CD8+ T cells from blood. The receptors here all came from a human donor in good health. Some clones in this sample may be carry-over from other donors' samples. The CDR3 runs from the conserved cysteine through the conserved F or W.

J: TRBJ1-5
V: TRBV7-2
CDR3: CASSLGGYNQPQHF

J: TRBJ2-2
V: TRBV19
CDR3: CASSIDLEGPVGTGELFF

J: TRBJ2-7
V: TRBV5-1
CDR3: CASSLEVSAYEQYF

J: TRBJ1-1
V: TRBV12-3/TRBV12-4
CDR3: CASSLGSPGGWTEAFF

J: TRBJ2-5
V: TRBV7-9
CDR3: CASSPLEGGTGEEETQYF

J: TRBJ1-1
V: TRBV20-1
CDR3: CSAGLTGNTEAFF

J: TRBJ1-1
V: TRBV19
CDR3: CASSIQSSQGADTEAFF

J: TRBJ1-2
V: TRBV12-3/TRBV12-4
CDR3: CASSIGQTGLGYGYTF

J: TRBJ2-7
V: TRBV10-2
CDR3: CASSESTSGSYEQYF

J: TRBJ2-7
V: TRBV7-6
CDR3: CASSPGGTLYEQYF

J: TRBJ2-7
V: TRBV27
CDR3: CASSLVLSGSYEQYF

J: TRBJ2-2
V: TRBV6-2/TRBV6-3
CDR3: CASSTLSRNTGELFF

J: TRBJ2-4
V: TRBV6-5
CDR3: CASSYDRGGNIQYF

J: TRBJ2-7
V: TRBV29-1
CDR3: CSVATGTTHHPYEQYF

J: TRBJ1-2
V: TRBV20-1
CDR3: CSAPVPGGAYYGYTF

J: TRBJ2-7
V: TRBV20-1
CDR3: CSANDRGSSYEQYF

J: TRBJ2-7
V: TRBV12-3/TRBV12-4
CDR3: CASSPGLAGGLFYEQYF

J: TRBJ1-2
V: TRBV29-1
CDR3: CSAEAGGEYGYTF

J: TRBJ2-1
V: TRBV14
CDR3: CASSQVGGLDEQFF

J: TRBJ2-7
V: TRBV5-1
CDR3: CASSLFSGAYEQYF

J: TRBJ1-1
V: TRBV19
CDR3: CASNRRFEAFF

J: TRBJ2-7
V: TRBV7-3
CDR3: CASSSPRASYEQYF

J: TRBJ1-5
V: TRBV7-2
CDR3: CASSLVAGLGNQPQHF

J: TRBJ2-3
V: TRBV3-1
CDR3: CASTAKISPDTQYF

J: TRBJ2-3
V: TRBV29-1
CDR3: CSVPGGDTDTQYF

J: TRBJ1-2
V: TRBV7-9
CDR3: CASSFGSDYGYTF

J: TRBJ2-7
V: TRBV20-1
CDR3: CSATEGSSKLRYEQYF

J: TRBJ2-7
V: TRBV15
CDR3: CATSEVSSSYEQYF

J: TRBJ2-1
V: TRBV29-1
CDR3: CSVDMGSYNEQFF

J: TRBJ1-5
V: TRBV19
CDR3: CASSIDRGVDQPQHF

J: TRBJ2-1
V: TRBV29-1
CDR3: CSVEGGGDYPYNEQFF

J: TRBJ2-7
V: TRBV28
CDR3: CASSSAGTTPYEQYF

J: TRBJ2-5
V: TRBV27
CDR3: CASSLSGQGGETQYF

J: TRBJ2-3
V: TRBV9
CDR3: CASSVVGGGLADTQYF

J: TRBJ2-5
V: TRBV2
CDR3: CASSPDVGRLGETQYF

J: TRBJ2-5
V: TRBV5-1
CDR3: CASRPAGRETQYF

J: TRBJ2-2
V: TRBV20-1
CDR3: CSARDRSRNTGELFF

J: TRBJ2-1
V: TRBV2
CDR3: CASTETPSSYNEQFF

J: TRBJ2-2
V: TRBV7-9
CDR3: CASSLASGTGELFF

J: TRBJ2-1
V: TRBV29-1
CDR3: CSVEEASSASWEQFF

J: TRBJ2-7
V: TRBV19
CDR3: CASTPAISSGEQYF

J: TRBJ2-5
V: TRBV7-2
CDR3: CASSLVWDSSDGETQYF

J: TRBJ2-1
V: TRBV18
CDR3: CASSPPIGQGFSYNEQFF

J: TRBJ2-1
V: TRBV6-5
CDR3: CASSYGGTRASNEQFF

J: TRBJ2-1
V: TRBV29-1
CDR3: CSDQAAGHEQFF

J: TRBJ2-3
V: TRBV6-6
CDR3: CASSYTDSTDTQYF

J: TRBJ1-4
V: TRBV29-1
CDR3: CSVELAGYNEKLFF

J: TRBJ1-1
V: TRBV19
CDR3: CASNPGGNTEAFF

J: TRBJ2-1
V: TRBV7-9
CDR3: CASSDTGTSNEQFF

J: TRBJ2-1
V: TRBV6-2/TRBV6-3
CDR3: CASSYGLAGRNEQFF

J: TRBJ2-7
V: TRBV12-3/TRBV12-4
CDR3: CASSLRQGVDEQYF

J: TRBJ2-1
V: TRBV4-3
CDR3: CASSERLVNTEQFF

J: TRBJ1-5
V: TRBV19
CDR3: CATVPGLNQPQHF

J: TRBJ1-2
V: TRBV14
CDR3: CASSPWGLNYGYTF

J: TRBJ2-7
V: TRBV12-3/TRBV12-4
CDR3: CASTRANSYEQYF

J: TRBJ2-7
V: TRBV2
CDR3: CASRETYEQYF

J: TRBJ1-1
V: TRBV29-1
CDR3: CSVEGGSNTEAFF

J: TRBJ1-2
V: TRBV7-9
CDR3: CASSRGTGTYGYTF